Listed below are T cell receptor beta chains from one sample, sequenced in a study of cytomegalovirus exposure and HLA in healthy donors. Only in-frame clones appear in the TCRdb table, and some are missing; sequencing was by immunoSEQ multiplex PCR. The sample records roughly 250,000 clones, more than 75% being singletons. The sample taken for sequencing was PBMCs. The receptors shown here come from a man aged 18 to 29 in good health and CMV-seronegative. Each CDR3 is given with its conserved first and last residue. D genes are given only for firm matches. Expanded clones are given a class, and other clones once, few, many or no size at all.

NA	TRBV6-1	TRBJ1-5	NA	TGTGCCAGCAGTTTATTTCGGGGGGAGAATCAGCCCCAGCATTTT	CASSLFRGENQPQHF
NA	TRBV11-2	TRBJ2-7	NA	TGTGCCAGCAGTTTAACCTCCACAGGGACCTCCTACGAGCAGTACTTC	CASSLTSTGTSYEQYF
NA	TRBV6-6	TRBJ2-5	NA	TGTGCCAGCACCAAACAGGAGACCCAGTACTTC	CASTKQETQYF
TRBD1	TRBV27	TRBJ2-3	few	TGTGCCAGCAGTCCTGGGACAGGGGGAGATACGCAGTATTTT	CASSPGTGGDTQYF
NA	TRBV7-9	TRBJ1-2	NA	TGTGCCAGCAGCTTAGACAGGAGCTATGGCTACACCTTC	CASSLDRSYGYTF
TRBD2	TRBV5-1	TRBJ2-5	NA	TGCGCCAGCAGCCAGGGACTAGCGGGGTTTGAGACCCAGTACTTC	CASSQGLAGFETQYF
NA	TRBV4-1	TRBJ2-1	NA	TGCGCCAGCAGCCACAGGGGGCTAGCGGGGCATTATGAGCAGTTCTTC	CASSHRGLAGHYEQFF
TRBD1	TRBV4-3	TRBJ1-3	NA	TGCGCCAGCAGCCAACTGACAGGGAAGACTGGAAACACCATATATTTT	CASSQLTGKTGNTIYF
TRBD2	TRBV29-1	TRBJ2-2	few	TGCAGCGCCCGAGCGACTAGCGGTCCCACCGGGGAGCTGTTTTTT	CSARATSGPTGELFF
NA	TRBV19	TRBJ1-4	few	TGTGCCAGTAGTAGCCAGGGTCGAGAAAAACTGTTTTTT	CASSSQGREKLFF
TRBD2	TRBV9	TRBJ2-1	NA	TGTGCCAGCAGCGTAGCTGAGGGGAGGGCTTACAATGAGCAGTTCTTC	CASSVAEGRAYNEQFF
NA	TRBV27	TRBJ1-5	few	TGTGCCAGCAGGATTCGGGGGGCTCTTAATCAGCCCCAGCATTTT	CASRIRGALNQPQHF
TRBD1	TRBV9	TRBJ2-2	NA	TGTGCCAGCAGCGACCGGGACAGGGTCACCGGGGAGCTGTTTTTT	CASSDRDRVTGELFF
NA	TRBV7-2	TRBJ1-2	NA	TGTGCCAGCAGCTTCGGGGGAAACAGCTATGGCTACACCTTC	CASSFGGNSYGYTF
NA	TRBV27	TRBJ2-6	NA	TGTGCCAGCACGTATAGATACTCTGGGGCCAACGTCCTGACTTTC	CASTYRYSGANVLTF
NA	TRBV9	TRBJ2-5	NA	TGTGCCAGCAGCGTATTTCCCGTGAGGGCCGAAGAGACCCAGTACTTC	CASSVFPVRAEETQYF
NA	TRBV5-1	TRBJ2-1	NA	TGCGCCAGCAGCTTCGAAACAGGTTATGGAGGGCGGACCTCCTACAATGAGCAGTTCTTC	CASSFETGYGGRTSYNEQFF
NA	TRBV6-5	TRBJ2-6	NA	TGTGCCAGCAGTTACCTCGACATTGCTGGGGCCAACGTCCTGACTTTC	CASSYLDIAGANVLTF
NA	TRBV5-4	TRBJ2-7	NA	TGTGCCAGCAGCGATAAGAAGAGCTCCTACGAGCAGTACTTC	CASSDKKSSYEQYF
TRBD1	TRBV6-5	TRBJ1-6	NA	TGTGCCAGCAGTTACTCACAGGGGTCGTACTCACCCCTCCACTTT	CASSYSQGSYSPLHF
NA	TRBV4-3	TRBJ1-4	NA	TGCGCCAGCAGCCAAGATCAGGGTAGGAATGAAAAACTGTTTTTT	CASSQDQGRNEKLFF
NA	TRBV30	TRBJ1-3	once	TGTGCCTGGAGTGTGGACACCGTCTGGGGCTCTGGAAACACCATATATTTT	CAWSVDTVWGSGNTIYF
NA	TRBV5-1	TRBJ2-7	NA	TGCGCCAGCAGCTTAGGGGGGGACTCCTACGAGCAGTACTTC	CASSLGGDSYEQYF
TRBD1	TRBV6-6	TRBJ2-1	NA	TGTGCCAGCACCCCCGGGGACAGGGGGTACAATGAGCAGTTCTTC	CASTPGDRGYNEQFF
NA	TRBV4-3	TRBJ2-7	NA	TGCGCCAGCAGCCAAGAGCCCACAGGGCTCCTTATCTACGAGCAGTACTTC	CASSQEPTGLLIYEQYF
NA	TRBV28	TRBJ1-6	once	TGTGCCAGCAGCGGGGGGGCTAATTCACCCCTCCACTTT	CASSGGANSPLHF